This T cell receptor (beta chain) was identified during a study of CD4 T cell repertoires in COVID-19 (dated by TCRdb to the early 2020s). About the study as a whole: To analyze cross-reactivity, the CFSE-low cells were expanded with IL-2 for over eight days and then labeled again and restimulated with spike proteins from other coronaviruses. The study characterized naturally processed CD4+ T cell responses to SARS-CoV-2 spike and nucleoprotein in COVID-19-recovered individuals, using TCR Vbeta sequencing to assess clonal composition. In a few recovered individuals, the TCR Vbeta repertoire of SARS-CoV-2-reactive T cells was analyzed at the subset level.

In regard to this clone: Its antigen specificity is not known. Per-nucleotide qualities are absent, and no much larger clonotype sits a single base away.

Libraries were prepared through the immunoSEQ multiplex PCR assay. As for the original processing: To quantify how much the repertoires of different subsets overlapped, the Chao-Jaccard similarity index was used along with counts of shared clonotypes. What TCRdb holds here is the immuneACCESS table cut down to in-frame rearrangements. Part of the clones is not present; checked against another copy, under half of the missing clones reflect an unresolved V gene, and the others are unexplained. For V, J and clone size, that table is used; D and trimming come from the DNA. The sample contains some 71,000 clones, about four fifths of them found a single time. The top ten hold 0.45% to 0.6% of the sample. From the cysteine up to the phenylalanine, the CDR3 has a length of 18 residues. Solely the CDR3 DNA is kept, with 54 bases framed from the first base. Trimming leaves V shorter by 5 bases and J shorter by 0 bases, with the junction holding 10 bases beyond the gene matches. CDR1 LNHDA and CDR2 SQIVND were looked up in the germline V gene (reference sequence).

Interpreted using the paper, the time point label stands for: sample from a COVID-19-recovered individual after infection. The donors were patients who had recovered from mild-to-severe COVID-19. Memory T cell samples that were not cultured were sequenced immediately after ex vivo isolation. CD4+ total memory, central memory, effector memory and circulating T follicular helper cells were isolated from peripheral blood mononuclear cells. General findings and caveats noted by the study authors: Several of the most expanded SARS-CoV-2-reactive clonotypes were present in two or all three memory subsets, which suggests intraclonal diversification. Between 7 and 25% of SARS-CoV-2 clonotypes were also found in SARS-CoV and/or HKU1 spike-stimulated secondary cultures, consistent with cross-reactivity.

The starting material was CD4+ T cells from peripheral blood, obtained after recovery from COVID-19. The chain uses TRBV19 and TRBJ2-7; TRBD2 aligns with 13 central bases. The sequence came from a human donor who had COVID-19. The CDR3 protein sequence reads: CASSRGLAGLMSSYEQYF. The sequenced DNA: TGTGCCAGTAGTCGGGGACTAGCGGGATTGATGAGCTCCTACGAGCAGTACTTC. The variable domain in full, with residues beyond the CDR3 obtained from the reference TRBV19 and TRBJ2-7 genes, is DGGITQSPKYLFRKEGQNVTLSCEQNLNHDAMYWYRQDPGQGLRLIYYSQIVNDFQKGDIAEGYSVSREKKESFPLTVTSAQKNPTAFYLCASSRGLAGLMSSYEQYFGPGTRLTVT.